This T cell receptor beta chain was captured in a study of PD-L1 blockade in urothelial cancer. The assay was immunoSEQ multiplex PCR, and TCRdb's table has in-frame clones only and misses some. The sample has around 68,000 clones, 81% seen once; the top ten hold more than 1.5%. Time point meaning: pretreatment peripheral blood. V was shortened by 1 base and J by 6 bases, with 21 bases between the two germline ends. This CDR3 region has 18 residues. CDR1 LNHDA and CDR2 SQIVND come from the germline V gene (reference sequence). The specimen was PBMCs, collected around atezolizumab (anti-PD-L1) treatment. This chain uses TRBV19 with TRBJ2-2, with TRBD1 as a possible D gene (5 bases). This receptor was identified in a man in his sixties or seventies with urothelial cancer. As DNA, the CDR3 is TGTGCCAGTAGTATAGGGGATGGGGCTCCCCCCTTCGCCGGGGAGCTGTTTTTT. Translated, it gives CASSIGDGAPPFAGELFF.